These 28 T cell receptor beta chains came from one sample sequenced in a study of post-analysis software for immune sequencing data. The TCR beta cDNA libraries contained unique molecular identifiers. MiXCR, applied by TCRdb to the PCR reads, yields one record per CDR3 protein. The table shows about 460,000 distinct CDR3 sequences, with roughly 45% occurring only once. These receptors are not linked to any known antigen. Overall study findings and caveats: Five TRBV segments, including TRBV5-6, TRBV5-1 and TRBV20-1, were more frequent in patients than controls.

Material: blood. The origin of the receptors is a girl aged 10 to 17 with multiple sclerosis.

As concerns this clonotype: At one of its ends the junction is not consistent with the germline gene, which may arise from a read error. This chain connects TRBV15 to TRBJ2-7, with 9 nucleotides matching TRBD2. The J call may not be correct, given that the DNA end is closer to TRBJ2-5. Germline V gene lookup returns CDR1 LNHNV and CDR2 YYDKDF (reference sequence). The CDR3 covers 16 residues. The CDR3 DNA is TGTGCCATCAGCAGAGATCGAGCGGGAGGATGGGAGACCCAGTACTTC. Encoded protein: CAISRDRAGGWETQYF.

V and J are TRBV10-3 and TRBJ2-7, with 9 bases identical to TRBD1. This CDR3 is built from 12 residues. Germline V gene data show CDR1 as ENHRY and CDR2 as SYGVKD. The V and J ends lost 11 bases and 3 bases, in that order; junction bases with no gene match: 5. The CDR3 DNA reads as TGTGCCTCACAGGGGGCGGGCTACGAGCAGTACTTC. This translates into CASQGAGYEQYF.

This chain connects TRBV7-6 to TRBJ2-5; 15 nucleotides match TRBD2. Germline CDR1 and CDR2: SGHVS and FNYEAQ. Unmatched junction bases numbered 5, after V lost 3 bases and J lost 0 bases. CDR3 length equals 18 residues. DNA of the CDR3: TGTGCCAGCAGCTTGAGGACTAGCGGGAGGGCCCACCAAGAGACCCAGTACTTC. Translated: CASSLRTSGRAHQETQYF.

V gene TRBV20-1 combines with J gene TRBJ2-7; 10 bases agree with TRBD1. Looked up from germline, CDR1 is DFQATT and CDR2 is SNEGSKA (reference sequence). V lost 7 bases to trimming and J lost 6 bases; unmatched junction nucleotides: 9. This CDR3 comprises 13 residues. Here the CDR3 reads CSVHRDRGLEQYF. The CDR3 nucleotides read TGCAGTGTTCACCGGGACAGGGGTCTCGAGCAGTACTTC.

This clonotype was seen more than once but under ten times. A read error may produce the germline difference seen at one junction end. The V gene is TRBV9, the J gene TRBJ2-7; D unclear. The CDR3 sequence is 13 residues long. Germline V gene sequence: CDR1 SGDLS, CDR2 YYNGEE. Here the CDR3 DNA reads TGTGCCAGCAGCGCCGGTGGTGATTACGGGCAGTACTTC. It translates to CASSAGGDYGQYF.

A note on this clonotype: At one end, the junction sequence differs from germline, possibly due to a read error. The chain combines TRBV6-5 with TRBJ2-3; D remains ambiguous. This CDR3 comprises 13 residues. Germline values: CDR1 MNHEY, CDR2 SVGAGI. Here the CDR3 reads CASSWGFKNTLYF. DNA of the CDR3: TGTGCCAGCAGCTGGGGTTTTAAGAATACGCTGTATTTT.

In regard to this clonotype: One junction end does not reproduce the germline sequence, and a read error may be involved. This chain uses TRBV14 with TRBJ1-5, with D hard to call. This CDR3 is built from 13 residues. Germline V gives CDR1 SGHDN, CDR2 FVKESK. The CDR3 is CASRIRPTRPQHF. The CDR3 bases are TGCGCCAGCAGAATTAGACCGACTCGGCCCCAGCATTTT.

The CDR3 region is CASIQTNQGWAGDEQYF. CDR3 nucleotides: TGTGCCAGCATTCAAACCAATCAGGGATGGGCTGGTGACGAGCAGTACTTC. This chain links TRBV28 with TRBJ2-5; possibly TRBD1 for D (5 bases). Near its end, the DNA agrees better with TRBJ2-7, so the J call may be wrong. Per the germline V gene, CDR1 is MDHEN and CDR2 is SYDVKM. There are 17 residues in the CDR3.

The chain uses TRBV20-1 and TRBJ2-7; 9 nucleotides line up with TRBD2. The J call is doubtful: the DNA matches TRBJ2-5 better. This CDR3 spans 15 amino acids. Looked up from germline, CDR1 is DFQATT and CDR2 is SNEGSKA (reference sequence). The CDR3 nucleotides are TGCAGTGCTAGACCGATAGCGGGAGTGGTAGAGACCCAGTACTTC. It codes for CSARPIAGVVETQYF.

The rearrangement uses TRBV7-9 and TRBJ2-7; tentatively, D is TRBD1 or TRBD2 (5 bases each). Germline V CDR1 and CDR2: SEHNR, FQNEAQ (reference sequence). V gave up 5 bases and J gave up 2 bases, with 13 bases separating them. CDR3 length: 14 residues. The CDR3 region is CASSRRRGPYEQYF. DNA for the CDR3: TGTGCCAGCAGCAGAAGACGGGGACCCTACGAGCAGTACTTC.

This clonotype was detected many times. The rearrangement joins TRBV9 to TRBJ2-7, with 8 bases fitting TRBD1. J lost 3 bases, V lost 3 bases, and 5 bases had no gene match. CDR1 SGDLS and CDR2 YYNGEE come from the germline V gene. The CDR3 spans 14 residues. In DNA, the CDR3 is TGTGCCAGCAGCGAGGGACAGGAACTCTACGAGCAGTACTTC. Its protein is CASSEGQELYEQYF.

This clonotype was recorded a few times. The chain's CDR3 is CASSPLSVVDTQYF. CDR3 DNA: TGTGCCAGCAGCCCCCTATCAGTAGTAGATACGCAGTATTTT. The chain links TRBV9 to TRBJ2-3; D is unclear. Germline CDR1 reads SGDLS; CDR2 reads YYNGEE. The CDR3 runs to 14 residues. Trimming pared 4 bases from V and 5 bases from J, leaving 14 bases between.

This clonotype was seen a handful of times. This chain joins TRBV12-3 or TRBV12-4 and TRBJ1-5, with 8 nucleotides matching TRBD1. Trimming at V came to 6 bases and at J to 7 bases, leaving 11 bases not matched to a gene. There are 15 residues in the CDR3. The CDR3 DNA sequence: TGTGCCAGCAGCTCCTTGGGACAGGTCGGACAGCCCCAGCATTTT. Encoded protein: CASSSLGQVGQPQHF.

The table lists this clonotype with a few counts. This chain connects TRBV20-1 to TRBJ1-2, with a weak D call TRBD1 (6 bases). The CDR3 length is 14 residues. Trimming took 2 bases from V and 0 from J, leaving 10 bases between them. The germline V gene encodes CDR1 DFQATT and CDR2 SNEGSKA (reference sequence). CDR3 bases: TGCAGTGCTAGAACAGGGCCCCCTAACTATGGCTACACCTTC. It encodes CSARTGPPNYGYTF.

This chain links TRBV6-6 with TRBJ2-3, with TRBD1 matching 9 bases. Germline CDR1 reads MNHNY; CDR2 reads SVGAGI (reference sequence). Trimming at V came to 6 bases and at J to 4 bases, leaving 11 bases not matched to a gene. This CDR3 region has 16 residues. DNA of the CDR3: TGTGCCAGCAGCTCAAACCGGGACAGGGCGGCAGATACGCAGTATTTT. It yields the protein CASSSNRDRAADTQYF.

This chain uses TRBV24-1 with TRBJ2-5; TRBD1 matches at 10 bases. CDR1 and CDR2 (germline): KGHDR, SFDVKD. This CDR3 has 16 residues. V lost 4 bases and J lost 5; bases outside the gene matches: 9. The CDR3 region is CATSEAGTGASETQYF. DNA for the CDR3: TGTGCCACCAGTGAGGCCGGGACAGGGGCCTCGGAGACCCAGTACTTC.

This chain connects TRBV14 to TRBJ1-3; TRBD1 might be the D (5 bases). In germline, CDR1 is SGHDN, CDR2 FVKESK. The CDR3 is 13 amino acids. The V gene lost 5 bases and the J gene lost 3 bases, with 8 bases spanning the gap. The CDR3 bases are TGTGCCAGCAGCACGGGACTTGGAAACACCATATATTTT. This codes for CASSTGLGNTIYF.

The gene calls are TRBV6-4 and TRBJ2-1, with D perhaps matching TRBD1 (5 bases). V lost 2 bases to trimming and J lost 8 bases, with 16 bases between them. In germline, CDR1 is MRHNA, CDR2 SNTAGT. CDR3 length equals 15 residues. CDR3 region: CASSDGIDSLDEQFF. The CDR3 DNA follows: TGTGCCAGCAGTGACGGAATTGACAGCCTCGATGAGCAGTTCTTC.

This clonotype was seen once. The chain employs TRBV5-1 and TRBJ2-3, with D perhaps TRBD1 or TRBD2 (6 bases each). Germline CDR1 and CDR2: SGHRS and YFSETQ. The CDR3 spans 14 residues. V was clipped by 4 bases and J by 5 bases, with 14 bases between them. The CDR3 DNA reads as TGCGCCAGCAGCCCGGGGGCTAGAGGAGATACGCAGTATTTT. It codes for CASSPGARGDTQYF.

This rearrangement joins TRBV6-5 to TRBJ1-1, with D unclear. CDR1 and CDR2 from the germline V gene are MNHEY and SVGAGI. The CDR3 runs to 15 residues. V lost 0 bases to trimming and J lost 0 bases, with 8 bases between them. CDR3 protein: CASSYSILMNTEAFF. The CDR3 DNA is TGTGCCAGCAGTTACTCGATTTTAATGAACACTGAAGCTTTCTTT.

This clonotype occurred a few times. The chain employs TRBV6-5 and TRBJ2-5; D remains ambiguous. The germline CDR1 and CDR2 sequences are MNHEY and SVGAGI. The CDR3 covers 13 residues. V lost 4 bases and J lost 1, with 7 bases in between. The CDR3 here is CASSWSFQETQYF. The CDR3 DNA reads as TGTGCCAGCAGTTGGAGTTTCCAAGAGACCCAGTACTTC.

The rearrangement joins TRBV12-3 or TRBV12-4 to TRBJ1-4; 7 nucleotides align to TRBD1. The junction had 13 bases not matched to a gene; V was cut back by 8 bases and J by 7 bases. CDR3 length: 15 amino acids. CDR3 amino acids: CASAPLDRVREKLFF. CDR3 sequence (DNA): TGTGCCAGCGCTCCCCTTGACAGGGTTCGTGAAAAACTGTTTTTT.

The rearrangement links TRBV28 to TRBJ1-4, with 7 positions matching TRBD1. With 5 bases clipped from V and 3 bases from J, the junction kept 6 bases outside the gene matches. Looked up from germline, CDR1 is MDHEN and CDR2 is SYDVKM. The CDR3 has 15 amino acids. CDR3 amino acids: CASSPQGGANEKLFF. The CDR3 DNA is TGTGCCAGCAGTCCCCAGGGGGGGGCTAATGAAAAACTGTTTTTT.

This clonotype was recorded only once. The genes are TRBV20-1 and TRBJ1-1; D is ambiguous. Germline CDR1 reads DFQATT; CDR2 reads SNEGSKA (reference sequence). V dropped 6 bases and J dropped 1 base, with 12 bases sitting between them. CDR3 size: 13 residues. The CDR3, as DNA: TGCAGTGCCCCTGCCGGAGGGAACACTGAAGCTTTCTTT. Encoded protein: CSAPAGGNTEAFF.

The V and J genes are TRBV6-1 and TRBJ2-7; D call uncertain. The V gene's germline CDR1 is MNHNS and CDR2 SASEGT. This CDR3 is 15 amino acids long. V lost 1 base, J lost 7 bases, and 17 bases lay in between. The DNA of the CDR3 is TGTGCCAGCAGTGAAGTCAAAGAAGGGTACAATGAGCAGTACTTC. Encoded protein: CASSEVKEGYNEQYF.

This rearrangement joins TRBV5-3 to TRBJ2-1; D gene unclear. TRBV5-3 is recorded as an ORF, its role being uncertain. Between the trimmed V and J ends, which lost 6 bases and 12 bases, there was a span of 13 bases. The CDR3 is made up of 11 amino acids. The CDR3: CARIFGLGQFF. The CDR3, as DNA: TGTGCCAGAATCTTTGGGCTAGGGCAGTTCTTC.

This chain links TRBV27 with TRBJ1-5; possibly TRBD1 for D (5 bases). CDR3 length: 17 residues. In germline, CDR1 is MNHEY, CDR2 SMNVEV (reference sequence). V was trimmed by 5 bases and J by 7 bases, leaving 24 bases between them. CDR3 sequence (DNA): TGTGCCAGCAGTACATCACCGGGACCCAACCTCGGGCAGCCCCAGCATTTT. This encodes CASSTSPGPNLGQPQHF.

This clonotype was observed once. V usage is TRBV4-2 and J usage is TRBJ2-1; 10 positions agree with TRBD1. The CDR3 spans 14 residues. The V and J ends lost 5 bases and 7 bases, in that order; junction bases with no gene match: 5. Germline values: CDR1 LGHNA, CDR2 YNFKEQ. The CDR3 sequence is CASSEGGQGNEQFF. The CDR3 DNA reads TGTGCCAGCAGCGAGGGGGGACAGGGGAATGAGCAGTTCTTC.